This T cell receptor beta chain derives from a study of memory CD4+ T cells and cytomegalovirus serostatus. Whole-study context: This sample comes from healthy Belgian adults, about nine CMV seropositive, about 23 seronegative.

Concerning this clone: What it recognizes is unknown.

Single viable CD3+CD4+CD8-CD45RO+ cells were sorted as the memory CD4+ T cells. Serostatus was set by detecting CMV pp150, pp28, p38, p52 IgG. Study observations and caveats: CMV serostatus prediction reached median AUC 0.95, or 0.91 with US-trained model. Each of 55 to 80 CMV-associated TCRbeta sequences occurred in one to five individuals.

Profiled with immunoSEQ multiplex PCR; TCRdb holds only in-frame clones, not every one. The sample carries approximately 45,000 clones, 79% recorded once. Sequencing used memory CD4+ T cells from blood. The sequence came from an adult in good health and CMV-seronegative.

The CDR3, as DNA: TGTGCCAGCAGCTTAGGCGTGGCTTACAACGTCCTGACTTTC. Its protein product is CASSLGVAYNVLTF. This chain joins TRBV7-2 and TRBJ2-6, with unresolved D. CDR1 is SGHTA, CDR2 FQGNSA, per germline. The CDR3 has 14 amino acids. V was trimmed by 1 base and J by 9 bases, leaving 10 bases between them. Full variable domain (rest looked up from reference TRBV7-2 and TRBJ2-6): GAGVSQSPSNKVTEKGKDVELRCDPISGHTALYWYRQSLGQGLEFLIYFQGNSAPDKSGLPSDRFSAERTGGSVSTLTIQRTQQEDSAVYLCASSLGVAYNVLTFGAGSRLTVL.